This TCR beta chain is from a study of T cell responses to AZD1222 COVID-19 vaccine. General study points: Only after the peak T cell response were repertoires sampled.

The CDR3 is 14 residues long. Germline values: CDR1 LNHNV, CDR2 YYDKDF (reference sequence). Trimming stripped 0 bases from V and 3 bases from J, with 7 bases between. About this clone itself: The antigen is undetermined.

Method: immunoSEQ multiplex PCR; TCRdb's copy keeps in-frame clones and lacks some. The data contain more than 140,000 clones, under 95% of them singletons. This chain connects TRBV15 to TRBJ2-3; possibly TRBD2 for D (5 bases). The receptor was derived from an adult in good health. The sample in question was peripheral blood, obtained on day 0 of AZD1222 vaccination. CDR3 nucleotide sequence: TGTGCCACCAGCAGAGATTTAGCGACAGATACGCAGTATTTT. It encodes CATSRDLATDTQYF.